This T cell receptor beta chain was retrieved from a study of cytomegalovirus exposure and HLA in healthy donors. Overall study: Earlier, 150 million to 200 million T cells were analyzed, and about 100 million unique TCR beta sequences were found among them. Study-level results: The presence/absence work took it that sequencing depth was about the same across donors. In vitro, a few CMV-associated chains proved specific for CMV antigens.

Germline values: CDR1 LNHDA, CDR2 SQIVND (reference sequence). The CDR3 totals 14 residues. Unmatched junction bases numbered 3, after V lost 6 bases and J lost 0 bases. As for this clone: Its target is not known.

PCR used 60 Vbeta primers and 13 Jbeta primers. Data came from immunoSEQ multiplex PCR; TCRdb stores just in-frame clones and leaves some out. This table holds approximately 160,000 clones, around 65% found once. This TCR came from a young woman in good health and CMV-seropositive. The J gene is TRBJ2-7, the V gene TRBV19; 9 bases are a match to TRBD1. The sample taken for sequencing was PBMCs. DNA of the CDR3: TGTGCCAGTAGGGCGGACAGGGGCTCCTACGAGCAGTACTTC. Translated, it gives CASRADRGSYEQYF.